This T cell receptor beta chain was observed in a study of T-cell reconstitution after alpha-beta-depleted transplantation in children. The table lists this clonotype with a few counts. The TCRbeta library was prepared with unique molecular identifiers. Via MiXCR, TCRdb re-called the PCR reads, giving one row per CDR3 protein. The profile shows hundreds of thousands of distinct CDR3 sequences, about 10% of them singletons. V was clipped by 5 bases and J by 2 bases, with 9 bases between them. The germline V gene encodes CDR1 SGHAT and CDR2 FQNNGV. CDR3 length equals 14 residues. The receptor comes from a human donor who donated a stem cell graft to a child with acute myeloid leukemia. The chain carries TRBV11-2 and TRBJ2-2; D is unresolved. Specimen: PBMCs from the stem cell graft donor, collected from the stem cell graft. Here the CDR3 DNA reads TGTGCCAGCAGCCGACAAATAAACACCGGGGAGCTGTTTTTT. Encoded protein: CASSRQINTGELFF.